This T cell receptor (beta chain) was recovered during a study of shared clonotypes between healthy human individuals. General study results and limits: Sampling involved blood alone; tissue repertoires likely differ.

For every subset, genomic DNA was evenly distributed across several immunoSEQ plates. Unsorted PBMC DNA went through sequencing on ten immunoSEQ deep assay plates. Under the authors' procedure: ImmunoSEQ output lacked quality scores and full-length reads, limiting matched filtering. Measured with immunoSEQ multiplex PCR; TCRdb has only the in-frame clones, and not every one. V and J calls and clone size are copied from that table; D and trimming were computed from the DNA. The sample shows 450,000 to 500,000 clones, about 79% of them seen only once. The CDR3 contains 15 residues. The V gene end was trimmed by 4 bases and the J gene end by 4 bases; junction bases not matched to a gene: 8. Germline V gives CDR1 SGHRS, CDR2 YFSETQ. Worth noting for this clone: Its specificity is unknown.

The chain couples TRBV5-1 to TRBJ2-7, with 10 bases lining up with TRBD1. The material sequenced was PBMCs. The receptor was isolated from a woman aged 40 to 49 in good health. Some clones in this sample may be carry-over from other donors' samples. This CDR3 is CASSPGGTGVYEQYF. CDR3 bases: TGCGCCAGCAGCCCGGGGGGGACAGGGGTTTACGAGCAGTACTTC.